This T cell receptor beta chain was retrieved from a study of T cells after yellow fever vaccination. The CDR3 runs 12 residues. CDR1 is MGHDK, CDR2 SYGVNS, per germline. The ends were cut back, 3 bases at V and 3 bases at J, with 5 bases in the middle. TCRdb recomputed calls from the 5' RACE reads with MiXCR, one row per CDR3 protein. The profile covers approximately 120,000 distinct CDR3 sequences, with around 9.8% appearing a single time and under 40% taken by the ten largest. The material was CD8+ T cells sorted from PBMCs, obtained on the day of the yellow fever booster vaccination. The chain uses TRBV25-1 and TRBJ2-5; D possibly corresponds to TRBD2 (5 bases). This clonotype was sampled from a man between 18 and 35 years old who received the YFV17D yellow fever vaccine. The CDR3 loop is CASSDGEETQYF. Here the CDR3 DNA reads TGTGCCAGCAGTGACGGGGAAGAGACCCAGTACTTC.